Listed below are T cell receptor beta chains from one sample, sequenced in a study of OX40 agonist ivuxolimab in advanced cancers. Libraries were prepared by immunoSEQ multiplex PCR; TCRdb keeps only in-frame clonotypes and omits some of them. In the table there are about 81,000 clones, around 84% of which are singletons. Material: CD4+ or CD8+ T cells sorted from blood, obtained in a trial of the OX40 agonist ivuxolimab. These receptor sequences come from an adult with an advanced solid tumor such as melanoma, head and neck, liver or kidney cancer. The CDR3 runs from the conserved cysteine through the conserved F or W. Fields, in order: clone size, V gene, D gene, J gene, CDR3 protein, CDR3 DNA. D genes are given only for firm matches. Some rows have no size entry. The others give once, few or many, or a class for an expanded clone.

NA	TRBV7-9	NA	TRBJ2-1	CASSLGNNEQFF	TGTGCCAGCAGCCTCGGAAACAATGAGCAGTTCTTC
NA	TRBV7-9	TRBD1	TRBJ1-1	CASSLEDRVLEGNTEAFF	TGTGCCAGCAGCTTAGAAGACAGGGTTCTAGAAGGAAACACTGAAGCTTTCTTT
NA	TRBV19	NA	TRBJ1-5	CASSILGPYSNQPQHF	TGTGCCAGTAGTATTCTCGGTCCCTATAGCAATCAGCCCCAGCATTTT
NA	TRBV6-5	TRBD1	TRBJ1-2	CASTLTGGGSYGYTF	TGTGCCAGCACCCTGACAGGGGGTGGAAGCTATGGCTACACCTTC
few	TRBV27	TRBD1	TRBJ1-6	CASSLRGQGASPLHF	TGTGCCAGCAGTTTAAGGGGACAGGGGGCTTCACCCCTCCACTTT
NA	TRBV14	NA	TRBJ2-7	CASSQVYEQYF	TGTGCCAGCAGCCAAGTTTACGAGCAGTACTTC
NA	TRBV2	NA	TRBJ2-5	CASSEELSRGTQYF	TGTGCCAGCAGTGAGGAGTTGAGTCGTGGGACCCAGTACTTC
few	TRBV28	NA	TRBJ1-2	CASRLVGESYGYTF	TGTGCCAGCAGACTAGTGGGGGAAAGCTATGGCTACACCTTC
NA	TRBV14	NA	TRBJ1-2	CASSQDGRSYGYTF	TGTGCCAGCAGCCAAGACGGCAGGTCTTATGGCTACACCTTC
NA	TRBV10-2	NA	TRBJ1-3	CASSDAGFSGNTIYF	TGCGCCAGCAGTGATGCGGGGTTCTCTGGAAACACCATATATTTT
NA	TRBV4-2	TRBD2	TRBJ2-1	CASSQDILAGTDNEQFF	TGTGCCAGCAGCCAAGATATTCTAGCGGGGACAGACAATGAGCAGTTCTTC
NA	TRBV30	TRBD1	TRBJ2-2	CAWSVTGVDSGELFF	TGTGCCTGGAGTGTAACAGGGGTGGATTCCGGGGAGCTGTTTTTT
NA	TRBV7-8	NA	TRBJ2-7	CASSFSLSGNGYEQYF	TGTGCCAGCAGCTTTAGCCTTTCGGGTAATGGCTACGAGCAGTACTTC
NA	TRBV14	NA	TRBJ1-1	CASKWAGNTEAFF	TGTGCCAGCAAGTGGGCCGGGAACACTGAAGCTTTCTTT
NA	TRBV28	TRBD1	TRBJ2-5	CASSVAGQGKETQYF	TGTGCCAGCAGTGTGGCGGGACAGGGGAAAGAGACCCAGTACTTC
NA	TRBV5-1	NA	TRBJ1-1	CASTGEAFF	TGCGCCAGCACGGGTGAAGCTTTCTTT
NA	TRBV18	NA	TRBJ1-6	CASSLPGDNSPLHF	TGTGCCAGCTCACTCCCGGGGGATAATTCACCCCTCCACTTT
NA	TRBV7-2	NA	TRBJ1-3	CASSLTGNTIYF	TGTGCCAGCAGCCTCACTGGAAACACCATATATTTT
NA	TRBV5-6	NA	TRBJ2-1	CASSLSPRGGHNEQFF	TGTGCCAGCAGCTTGTCCCCCAGGGGAGGACACAATGAGCAGTTCTTC
NA	TRBV7-7	TRBD1	TRBJ2-5	CASSLALTGVLGETQYF	TGTGCTAGCAGCCTAGCATTGACAGGGGTATTGGGTGAGACCCAGTACTTC
once	TRBV15	NA	TRBJ2-5	CATSRDSRQETQYF	TGTGCCACCAGCAGAGACAGCCGTCAAGAGACCCAGTACTTC
NA	TRBV9	TRBD2	TRBJ2-1	CASSVAPERGAYNEQFF	TGTGCCAGCAGCGTAGCCCCCGAGCGGGGGGCCTACAATGAGCAGTTCTTC
once	TRBV7-8	TRBD2	TRBJ2-5	CASSLGLAGGLFQETQYF	TGTGCCAGCAGCCTGGGACTAGCGGGAGGGCTTTTTCAAGAGACCCAGTACTTC
few	TRBV13	TRBD1	TRBJ2-2	CASSLGQGANTGELFF	TGTGCCAGCAGCTTGGGGCAGGGGGCGAACACCGGGGAGCTGTTTTTT
NA	TRBV7-2	TRBD2	TRBJ2-2	CASSLGSGRATGELFF	TGTGCCAGCAGCTTAGGAAGCGGGAGGGCCACCGGGGAGCTGTTTTTT
NA	TRBV6-6	TRBD1	TRBJ1-1	CASRYGYRGSWTEAFF	TGTGCCAGCAGATATGGGTACAGGGGGTCATGGACTGAAGCTTTCTTT
NA	TRBV11-2	TRBD1	TRBJ1-6	CASSLETGGYNSPLHF	TGTGCCAGCAGCTTAGAGACAGGGGGTTATAATTCACCCCTCCACTTT
NA	TRBV9	TRBD1	TRBJ2-7	CASSVEAGQGAYEQYF	TGTGCCAGCAGCGTAGAAGCGGGACAGGGGGCGTACGAGCAGTACTTC
once	TRBV5-1	NA	TRBJ1-4	CASSDQDGPNEKLFF	TGCGCCAGCAGCGATCAGGACGGTCCTAATGAAAAACTGTTTTTT
NA	TRBV6-1	TRBD2	TRBJ2-3	CASSESSGGAIWRTQYF	TGTGCCAGCAGTGAAAGTAGCGGGGGGGCCATATGGAGAACGCAGTATTTT
NA	TRBV5-6	NA	TRBJ2-4	CASSLVGAGIKNIQYF	TGTGCCAGCAGCCTTGTTGGGGCGGGGATCAAAAACATTCAGTACTTC
NA	TRBV6-5	NA	TRBJ1-2	CASSYSTGHLNYGYTF	TGTGCCAGCAGTTACTCGACGGGACACCTAAACTATGGCTACACCTTC
NA	TRBV15	NA	TRBJ1-4	CATSRQDKKLFF	TGTGCCACCAGCAGGCAGGATAAAAAACTGTTTTTT
NA	TRBV7-9	NA	TRBJ2-5	CASSLVAGGGGETQYF	TGTGCCAGCAGCTTAGTCGCAGGAGGAGGGGGAGAGACCCAGTACTTC
NA	TRBV6-6	TRBD2	TRBJ2-1	CASSPLAGSSYNEQFF	TGTGCCAGCAGTCCTCTAGCGGGGAGCTCCTACAATGAGCAGTTCTTC
NA	TRBV2	TRBD1	TRBJ1-3	CASSEFRGRSGNTIYF	TGTGCCAGCAGTGAATTTAGGGGGCGCTCTGGAAACACCATATATTTT
NA	TRBV19	NA	TRBJ2-1	CASSTYTGTDNEQFF	TGTGCCAGTAGTACATATACCGGGACTGACAATGAGCAGTTCTTC
NA	TRBV7-3	NA	TRBJ2-1	CASSLIAVGYNEQFF	TGTGCCAGCAGCTTAATAGCGGTTGGGTACAATGAGCAGTTCTTC
NA	TRBV5-1	NA	TRBJ1-2	CASSLVGQDYGYTF	TGCGCCAGCAGCTTGGTGGGCCAGGACTATGGCTACACCTTC
NA	TRBV7-9	NA	TRBJ2-2	CASSLRPGANTGELFF	TGTGCCAGCAGCTTAAGGCCTGGGGCGAACACCGGGGAGCTGTTTTTT